The source of this TCR beta chain is a study of blood T cell repertoires in COVID-19. Whole-study context: PBMCs, B-cell-depleted T cells, or T cells were the source of the cDNA or gDNA that made up the material.

Germline loops: CDR1 SGHNT, CDR2 YYREEE (reference sequence). The ends were cut back, 3 bases at V and 5 bases at J, with 21 bases in the middle. This CDR3 region has 16 residues. The method was immunoSEQ multiplex PCR; TCRdb's version includes in-frame clones alone and lacks a portion of them. The table has about 140,000 clones, about four fifths seen once; the top ten hold 3.5%. This clone has just one count. Sequencing was done on a sample of peripheral blood. The V gene is TRBV5-4, the J gene TRBJ2-7; the D gene is possibly TRBD2 (5 bases). This sequence was found in a man between 65 and 85 years old who had recovered from COVID-19. The CDR3 sequence: CASSSNLARDRNEQYF. The CDR3 DNA follows: TGTGCCAGCAGCTCCAATTTAGCACGGGATCGCAACGAGCAGTACTTC. Using reference TRBV5-4 and TRBJ2-7 for the parts outside the CDR3, the full variable domain is ETGVTQSPTHLIKTRGQQVTLRCSSQSGHNTVSWYQQALGQGPQFIFQYYREEENGRGNFPPRFSGLQFPNYSSELNVNALELDDSALYLCASSSNLARDRNEQYFGPGTRLTVT.